A single sample is the source of the 31 T cell receptor beta chains below, sequenced in a study of blood T cell repertoires in COVID-19. Assay used: immunoSEQ multiplex PCR; TCRdb lists only in-frame clones, some missing. The sample has 70,000 to 100,000 clones; about 88% are singletons. The material sequenced was peripheral blood. Receptors originate from a woman over 75 with acute or convalescent COVID-19.

The chain uses TRBV9 and TRBJ2-1; D may be TRBD2 (5 bases). Trimming took 0 bases from V and 2 from J, leaving 15 bases between them. Germline V gene data show CDR1 as SGDLS and CDR2 as YYNGEE. This CDR3 is 17 amino acids long. This chain's CDR3 is CASSVATRRVPYNEQFF. The CDR3, as DNA: TGTGCCAGCAGCGTAGCTACGCGGCGGGTGCCCTACAATGAGCAGTTCTTC.

This clone was counted once. The chain recombines TRBV7-2 with TRBJ2-3; tentative D call: TRBD2 (6 bases). Germline CDR1 is SGHTA and CDR2 is FQGNSA. Trimming cost V 3 bases and J 1 base, with 11 bases left between them. The CDR3 contains 15 residues. In DNA form, the CDR3 reads TGTGCCAGCAGCTTTAGCGGTGGAGGCACAGATACGCAGTATTTT. Protein sequence: CASSFSGGGTDTQYF.

This chain joins TRBV2 and TRBJ1-5; D is uncertain. This CDR3 has 14 amino acids. Trimming took off 1 base at V and 0 bases at J, with 4 bases between the two ends. The germline gives CDR1 SNHLY, CDR2 FYNNEI. DNA of the CDR3: TGTGCCAGCAGTGAAGTTCTTAGCAATCAGCCCCAGCATTTT. Its protein product is CASSEVLSNQPQHF. Full variable domain (remainder filled in from reference TRBV2 and TRBJ1-5): EPEVTQTPSHQVTQMGQEVILRCVPISNHLYFYWYRQILGQKVEFLVSFYNNEISEKSEIFDDQFSVERPDGSNFTLKIRSTKLEDSAMYFCASSEVLSNQPQHFGDGTRLSIL.

This CDR3 reads CSVDDAVDTQYF. The CDR3, as DNA: TGCAGCGTTGATGATGCGGTTGATACGCAGTATTTT. The genes are TRBV29-1 and TRBJ2-3; no reliable D call. The CDR3 has 12 residues. V gave up 3 bases and J gave up 6 bases, with 10 bases separating them. Germline assignment: CDR1 SQVTM and CDR2 ANQGSEA.

The chain uses TRBV5-4 and TRBJ1-5, with a weak D call TRBD1 (6 bases). This CDR3 is built from 14 residues. The V gene's germline CDR1 is SGHNT and CDR2 YYREEE (reference sequence). The germline V and J ends were trimmed by 0 bases and 3 bases, with 7 bases remaining between them. CDR3 in amino acids: CASSLGTDNQPQHF. CDR3 in DNA: TGTGCCAGCAGCTTGGGGACAGACAATCAGCCCCAGCATTTT.

CDR3: CASSFERTIYNEQFF. The CDR3 region has the DNA TGTGCCAGCAGTTTTGAGCGGACTATATACAATGAGCAGTTCTTC. The chain employs TRBV28 and TRBJ2-1; weak D call: TRBD2 (6 bases). The CDR3 loop spans 15 amino acids. Trimming cost V 3 bases and J 4 bases, with 13 bases left between them. Germline-derived CDR1 and CDR2 are MDHEN and SYDVKM. Together with reference TRBV28 and TRBJ2-1, the CDR3 gives the full variable domain: DVKVTQSSRYLVKRTGEKVFLECVQDMDHENMFWYRQDPGLGLRLIYFSYDVKMKEKGDIPEGYSVSREKKERFSLILESASTNQTSMYLCASSFERTIYNEQFFGPGTRLTVL.

The chain recombines TRBV12-3 or TRBV12-4 with TRBJ2-5, with D perhaps TRBD2 (6 bases). This CDR3 is built from 12 residues. The V and J ends lost 5 bases and 10 bases respectively, with 14 bases between them. The CDR3 DNA reads as TGTGCCAGCAGTCCCGAAAGCGGGCGCCAGTACTTC. It translates to CASSPESGRQYF.

This rearrangement joins TRBV12-3 or TRBV12-4 to TRBJ1-1; D might be TRBD1 (6 bases). The CDR3 loop spans 13 amino acids. V was trimmed by 6 bases and J by 7 bases, leaving 15 bases between them. CDR3 residues: CASRSDSRYEAFF. CDR3 coding DNA: TGTGCCAGCAGATCGGACAGTCGGTATGAAGCTTTCTTT.

The rearrangement uses TRBV5-1 and TRBJ2-5; 8 nucleotides align to TRBD2. V gave up 1 base and J gave up 9 bases; unmatched junction bases: 8. The CDR3 totals 14 residues. The germline CDR1 and CDR2 sequences are SGHRS and YFSETQ. The CDR3 DNA is TGCGCCAGCAGCTTGCGGGAGGGGAGGTCGGCCCAGTACTTC. Translation gives CASSLREGRSAQYF.

This chain connects TRBV27 to TRBJ2-1, with D uncertain. The CDR3 is 13 amino acids. V lost 6 bases and J 0 bases, leaving 6 bases between the germline ends. Per the germline V gene, CDR1 is MNHEY and CDR2 is SMNVEV (reference sequence). As DNA, the CDR3 is TGTGCCAGCAGCTCGAGCTCCTACAATGAGCAGTTCTTC. It is translated as CASSSSSYNEQFF.

V usage is TRBV6-5 and J usage is TRBJ1-3; D remains unclear. This CDR3 contains 15 residues. V was pared by 4 bases and J by 0 bases, with 10 bases between. CDR1 is MNHEY and CDR2 is SVGAGI in the germline V gene. DNA for the CDR3: TGTGCCAGCAGTTTACACCTCGTCTCTGGAAACACCATATATTTT. Its protein product is CASSLHLVSGNTIYF.

The chain couples TRBV4-1 to TRBJ2-5; 7 positions agree with TRBD1. J lost 0 bases, V lost 3 bases, and 7 bases had no gene match. Germline CDR1 reads MGHRA; CDR2 reads YSYEKL. CDR3 length: 16 amino acids. The CDR3 region is CASSQSGTVYQETQYF. The CDR3 nucleotides are TGCGCCAGCAGCCAGTCCGGGACAGTGTACCAAGAGACCCAGTACTTC.

Here the CDR3 reads CASSIGGALFSEAFF. The DNA of the CDR3 is TGTGCCAGTAGTATAGGGGGCGCCCTTTTTTCAGAAGCTTTCTTT. V gene TRBV19 combines with J gene TRBJ1-1; D is possibly TRBD1 (5 bases). V was cut by 1 base and J by 8 bases, with 17 bases left in between. This CDR3 has 15 residues. Germline CDR1 LNHDA, CDR2 SQIVND (reference sequence).

The chain couples TRBV5-1 to TRBJ2-1, with TRBD2 matching over 11 bases. This CDR3 region has 17 residues. CDR1 is SGHRS, CDR2 YFSETQ, per germline. V was pared by 4 bases and J by 8 bases, with 14 bases of the junction left unmatched. CDR3 protein: CASSLRLAGFEVHEQFF. CDR3 bases: TGCGCCAGCAGCCTGCGACTAGCGGGATTCGAGGTTCATGAGCAGTTCTTC.

J is TRBJ1-4 and V is TRBV6-5; D is unclear. Germline V gene lookup returns CDR1 MNHEY and CDR2 SVGAGI. Trimming pared 10 bases from V and 0 bases from J, leaving 12 bases between. The CDR3 spans 14 residues. CDR3 DNA: TGTGCCACCCGAGGAATCGCAACTAATGAAAAACTGTTTTTT. Translated, it gives CATRGIATNEKLFF.

This rearrangement joins TRBV18 to TRBJ2-7, with D hard to call. Germline CDR1 is KGHSH and CDR2 is LQKENI. This CDR3 has 14 residues. The V end was cut by 3 bases, the J end by 0 bases, with 9 bases between. For the CDR3, the DNA is TGTGCCAGCTCACCCAATCTGAGCTCCTACGAGCAGTACTTC. It is translated as CASSPNLSSYEQYF.

The V gene is TRBV3-1 (or the pseudogene TRBV3-2), the J gene TRBJ2-7; weak D call: TRBD2 (5 bases). Germline CDR1 LGHDT, CDR2 YNNKEL (reference sequence). This CDR3 region has 15 residues. Between the trimmed V and J ends, which lost 7 bases and 2 bases, there was a span of 18 bases. CDR3: CASTPRGLGAYEQYF. Here the CDR3 DNA reads TGTGCCAGCACCCCCAGAGGCCTGGGAGCCTACGAGCAGTACTTC.

The V call is TRBV12-5, the J call TRBJ2-1; 8 bases line up with TRBD2. Germline lookup yields CDR1 LGHNT and CDR2 FRNRAP. V lost 2 bases, J lost 6 bases, and 6 bases stayed unmatched. This CDR3 has 15 residues. The CDR3: CASGLPTGGVNEQFF. The CDR3 coding sequence is TGTGCTAGTGGTTTGCCAACCGGGGGGGTCAATGAGCAGTTCTTC.

The J gene is TRBJ1-1, the V gene TRBV3-1 (or the pseudogene TRBV3-2); D gene unclear. Trimming stripped 4 bases from V and 4 bases from J, with 13 bases between. The V gene's germline CDR1 is LGHDT and CDR2 YNNKEL (reference sequence). CDR3 length: 14 amino acids. The CDR3 nucleotides are TGTGCCAGCAGCCCGACCGTAGGACTCACTGAAGCTTTCTTT. It encodes CASSPTVGLTEAFF.

V is TRBV9 and J is TRBJ2-2; 8 bases fit TRBD2. The CDR3 runs to 15 residues. Trimming removed 0 bases from V and 5 bases from J; junction bases left unmatched: 3. CDR1 and CDR2 (germline): SGDLS, YYNGEE. The CDR3 loop reads CASSVDSGGTGELFF. As DNA, the CDR3 is TGTGCCAGCAGCGTAGACTCGGGAGGGACCGGGGAGCTGTTTTTT.

This chain links TRBV28 with TRBJ2-7; 9 positions agree with TRBD1. The V gene end was trimmed by 6 bases and the J gene end by 1 base; junction bases not matched to a gene: 4. Germline V gives CDR1 MDHEN, CDR2 SYDVKM. The CDR3 sequence is 14 residues long. The CDR3 DNA sequence: TGTGCCAGCAGGAGGACAGGGGCTTCCTACGAGCAGTACTTC. Translation: CASRRTGASYEQYF.

The chain carries TRBV11-1 and TRBJ2-2, with TRBD2 matching 11 bases. The CDR3 spans 16 residues. The V gene end was trimmed by 5 bases and the J gene end by 6 bases; junction bases not matched to a gene: 8. CDR1 and CDR2 (germline): SGHAT, FQDESV (reference sequence). CDR3 region: CASSGWTSGSSGELFF. In DNA, the CDR3 is TGTGCCAGCAGCGGATGGACTAGCGGGTCGTCCGGGGAGCTGTTTTTT.

This clone was detected once. The chain combines TRBV7-8 with TRBJ1-6; D possibly corresponds to TRBD1 (5 bases). The ends were cut back, 2 bases at V and 13 bases at J, with 12 bases in the middle. CDR3 size: 13 residues. CDR1 SGHVS and CDR2 FQNEAQ come from the germline V gene. The CDR3 bases are TGTGCCAGCAGCTTACCGTCCGGGGGTCCCCTCCACTTT. Its translation is CASSLPSGGPLHF.

This chain connects TRBV6-2 or TRBV6-3 to TRBJ1-1; tentatively, D is TRBD1 (6 bases). V dropped 2 bases and J dropped 4 bases, with 11 bases sitting between them. The CDR3 is 14 amino acids. Germline loops: CDR1 MNHEY, CDR2 SVGEGT. The CDR3 reads CASSYQTGFTEAFF. In DNA, the CDR3 is TGTGCCAGCAGTTACCAAACAGGGTTCACTGAAGCTTTCTTT.

The rearrangement links TRBV29-1 to TRBJ2-1; 11 bases fit TRBD2. Per germline, CDR1 SQVTM and CDR2 ANQGSEA. This CDR3 has 15 amino acids. V was pared by 0 bases and J by 14 bases, with 12 bases of the junction left unmatched. CDR3 DNA sequence: TGCAGCGTTGAAGATAATCGTAGCGGGAGGGAAAAGGAGTTCTTC. Translated: CSVEDNRSGREKEFF.

The chain uses TRBV18 and TRBJ1-1; possibly TRBD1 for D (6 bases). The V and J ends lost 3 bases and 2 bases respectively, with 10 bases between them. CDR3 length: 14 amino acids. Germline values: CDR1 KGHSH, CDR2 LQKENI. This chain's CDR3 is CASSPLRGNTEAFF. The CDR3 region has the DNA TGTGCCAGCTCACCTCTCAGGGGTAACACTGAAGCTTTCTTT.

The chain combines TRBV2 with TRBJ2-4; perhaps TRBD2 as D (6 bases). Germline V gene sequence: CDR1 SNHLY, CDR2 FYNNEI. The CDR3 consists of 14 residues. V gave up 3 bases and J gave up 1 base, with 7 bases separating them. The CDR3 is CASSEEGAKNIQYF. CDR3 DNA: TGTGCCAGCAGTGAGGAGGGTGCCAAAAACATTCAGTACTTC.

The chain carries TRBV6-2 or TRBV6-3 and TRBJ2-6, with TRBD1 matching over 7 bases. The CDR3 is 20 amino acids. J was trimmed by 0 bases and V by 6 bases; bases with no gene match: 17. CDR1 and CDR2 from the germline V gene are MNHEY and SVGEGT. CDR3 coding DNA: TGTGCCAGCAGCCCTAGACCCCTCAGGGGGTTTTCCTCTGGGGCCAACGTCCTGACTTTC. Translating it yields CASSPRPLRGFSSGANVLTF.

The chain couples TRBV18 to TRBJ1-4; D remains ambiguous. The CDR3 covers 13 residues. Trimming removed 2 bases from V and 7 bases from J, with 8 bases in between. Looked up from germline, CDR1 is KGHSH and CDR2 is LQKENI. Here the CDR3 reads CASSPGLREKLFF. DNA for the CDR3: TGTGCCAGCTCACCAGGACTTCGTGAAAAACTGTTTTTT.

This chain uses TRBV2 with TRBJ2-7; D may be TRBD2 (6 bases). The CDR3 length is 14 residues. The germline gives CDR1 SNHLY, CDR2 FYNNEI. V lost 8 bases, J lost 7 bases, and 21 bases lay in between. The chain's CDR3 is CASGDDGGSGEQYF. For the CDR3, the DNA is TGTGCCAGCGGCGATGACGGGGGTTCGGGTGAGCAGTACTTC.

The V gene is TRBV9, the J gene TRBJ1-1; a possible D gene is TRBD1 (5 bases). Per the germline V gene, CDR1 is SGDLS and CDR2 is YYNGEE. This CDR3 has 15 residues. Deletions cut 4 bases from V and 9 bases from J, with 22 bases between. For the CDR3, the DNA is TGTGCCAGCAGCATCACGCCTGGAGGGGAGAGGAAAGCTTTCTTT. Protein product: CASSITPGGERKAFF.